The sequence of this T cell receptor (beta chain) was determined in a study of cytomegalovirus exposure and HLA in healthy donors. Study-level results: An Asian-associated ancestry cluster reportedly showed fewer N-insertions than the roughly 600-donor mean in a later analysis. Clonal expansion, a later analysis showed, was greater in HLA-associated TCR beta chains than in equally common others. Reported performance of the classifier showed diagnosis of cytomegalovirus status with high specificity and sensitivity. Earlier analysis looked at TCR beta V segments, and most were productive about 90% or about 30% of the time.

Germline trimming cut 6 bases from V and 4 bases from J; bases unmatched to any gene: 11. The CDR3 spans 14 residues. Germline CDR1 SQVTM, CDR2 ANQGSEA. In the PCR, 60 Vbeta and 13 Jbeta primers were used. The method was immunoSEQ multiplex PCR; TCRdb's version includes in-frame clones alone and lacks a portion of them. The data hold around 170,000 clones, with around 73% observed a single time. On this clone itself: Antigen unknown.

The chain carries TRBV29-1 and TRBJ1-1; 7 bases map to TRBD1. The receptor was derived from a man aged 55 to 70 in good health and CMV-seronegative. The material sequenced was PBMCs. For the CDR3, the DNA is TGCAGCGTCTCCGGGACAGCGGGAGGCACTGAAGCTTTCTTT. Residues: CSVSGTAGGTEAFF.